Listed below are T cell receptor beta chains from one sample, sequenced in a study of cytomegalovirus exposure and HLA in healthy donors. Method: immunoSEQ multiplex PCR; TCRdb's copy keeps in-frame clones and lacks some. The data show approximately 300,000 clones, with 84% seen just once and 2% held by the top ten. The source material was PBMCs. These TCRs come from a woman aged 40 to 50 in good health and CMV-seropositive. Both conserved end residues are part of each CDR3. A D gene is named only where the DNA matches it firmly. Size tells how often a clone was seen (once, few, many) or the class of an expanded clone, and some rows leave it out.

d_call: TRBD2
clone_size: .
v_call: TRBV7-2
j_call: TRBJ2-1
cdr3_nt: TGTGCCAGCAGCTTAGCCCCTAGCGGGAGGGCCTACAATGAGCAGTTCTTC
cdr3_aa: CASSLAPSGRAYNEQFF

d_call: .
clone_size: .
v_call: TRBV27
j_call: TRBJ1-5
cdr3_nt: TGTGCCAGCAGTTTAGGTCAGGGAGGTCAGCCCCAGCATTTT
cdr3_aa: CASSLGQGGQPQHF

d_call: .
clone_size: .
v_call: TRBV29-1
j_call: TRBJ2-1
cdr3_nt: TGCAGCGTGCAAGGACAGCTCTACAATGAGCAGTTCTTC
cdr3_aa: CSVQGQLYNEQFF

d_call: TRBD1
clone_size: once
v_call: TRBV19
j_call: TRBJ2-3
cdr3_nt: TGTGCCAGTAGCCGACGGACAGGGAGCACAGATACGCAGTATTTT
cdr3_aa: CASSRRTGSTDTQYF

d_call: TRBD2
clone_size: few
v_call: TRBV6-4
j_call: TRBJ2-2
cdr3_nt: TGTGCCAGCAGTGACTCAGCGGGAGGGCCCGGGGAGCTGTTTTTT
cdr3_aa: CASSDSAGGPGELFF

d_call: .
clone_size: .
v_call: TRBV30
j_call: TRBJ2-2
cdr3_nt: TGTGCCTGGAGTGTACGTTGGGGGCCCGGGGAGCTGTTTTTT
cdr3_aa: CAWSVRWGPGELFF

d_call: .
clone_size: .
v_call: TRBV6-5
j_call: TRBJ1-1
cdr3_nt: TGTGCCAGCAGTTATTCAGCGACTCTGAACACTGAAGCTTTCTTT
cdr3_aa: CASSYSATLNTEAFF

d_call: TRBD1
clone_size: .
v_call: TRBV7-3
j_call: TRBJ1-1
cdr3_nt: TGTGCCAGTTCGACAGGGGAAGGGACTGAAGCTTTCTTT
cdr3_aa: CASSTGEGTEAFF

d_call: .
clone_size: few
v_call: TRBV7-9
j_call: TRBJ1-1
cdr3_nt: TGTGCCAGCAGCCCTATTATGAACACTGAAGCTTTCTTT
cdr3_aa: CASSPIMNTEAFF

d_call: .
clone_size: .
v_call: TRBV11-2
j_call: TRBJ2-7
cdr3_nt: TGTGCCAGCAGCGCTACTAGTTCCGGCAGGTACTTC
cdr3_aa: CASSATSSGRYF

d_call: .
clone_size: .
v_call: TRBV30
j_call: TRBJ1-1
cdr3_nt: TGTGCCTGGAGTGGAGGACTCGGACAGTCTAACACTGAAGCTTTCTTT
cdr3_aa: CAWSGGLGQSNTEAFF

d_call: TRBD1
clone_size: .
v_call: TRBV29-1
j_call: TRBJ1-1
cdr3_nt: TGCAGCGGAACGACAGGGGGCACTGAAGCTTTCTTT
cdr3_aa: CSGTTGGTEAFF

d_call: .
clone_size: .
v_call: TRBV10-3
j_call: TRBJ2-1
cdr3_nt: TGTGCCATAGGTACGGGTTCTGATTTTGAGCAGTTCTTC
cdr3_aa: CAIGTGSDFEQFF

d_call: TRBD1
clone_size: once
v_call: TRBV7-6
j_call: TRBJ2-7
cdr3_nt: TGTGCCAGCAGCCCCCGGACAGGACTCGAGCAGTACTTC
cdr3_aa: CASSPRTGLEQYF

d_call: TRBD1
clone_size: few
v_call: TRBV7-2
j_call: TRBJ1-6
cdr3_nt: TGTGCCAGCAGCTTTTCGGACAGGGAAGCGTCACCCCTCCACTTT
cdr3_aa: CASSFSDREASPLHF

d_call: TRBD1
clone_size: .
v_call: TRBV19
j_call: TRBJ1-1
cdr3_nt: TGTGCCAGTACTCGACAGGGGAACACTGAAGCTTTCTTT
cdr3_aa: CASTRQGNTEAFF

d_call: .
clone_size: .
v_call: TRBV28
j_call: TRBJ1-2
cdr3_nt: TGTGCCAGCAGACCGACAGGCCAAGCTAACTATGGCTACACCTTC
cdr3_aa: CASRPTGQANYGYTF

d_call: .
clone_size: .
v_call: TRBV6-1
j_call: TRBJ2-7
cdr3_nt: TGTGCCAGCAGTGGGAGGGTCTCCTACGAGCAGTACTTC
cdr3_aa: CASSGRVSYEQYF

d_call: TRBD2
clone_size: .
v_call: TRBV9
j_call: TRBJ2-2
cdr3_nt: TGTGCCAGCAGCCCGGGACTACCGCTCACCGGGGAGCTGTTTTTT
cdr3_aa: CASSPGLPLTGELFF

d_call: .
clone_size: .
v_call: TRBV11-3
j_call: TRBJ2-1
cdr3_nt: TGTGCCAGCAGCTTAGGGGCTACTAGATTCTACAATGAGCAGTTCTTC
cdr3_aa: CASSLGATRFYNEQFF

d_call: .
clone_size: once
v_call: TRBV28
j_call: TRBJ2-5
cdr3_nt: TGTGCCAGCAGTGCCGCAACCTGGACAGCACAAGAGACCCAGTACTTC
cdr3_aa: CASSAATWTAQETQYF

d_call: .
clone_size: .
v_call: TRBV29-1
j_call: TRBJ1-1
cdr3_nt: TGCAGCGTTGTGGGGGCTAGCACTGAAGCTTTCTTT
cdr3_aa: CSVVGASTEAFF

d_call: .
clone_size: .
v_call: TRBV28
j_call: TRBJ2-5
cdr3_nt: TGTGCCAGCAGTTCCTTAAGTCAGGGGCTGCAAGAGACCCAGTACTTC
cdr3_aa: CASSSLSQGLQETQYF

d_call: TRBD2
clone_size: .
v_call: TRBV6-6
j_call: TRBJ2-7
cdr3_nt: TGTGCCAGCAGGACTAGCGGGAGCACGTACGAGCAGTACTTC
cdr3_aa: CASRTSGSTYEQYF

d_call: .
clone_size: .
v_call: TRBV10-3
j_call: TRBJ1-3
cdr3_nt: TGTGCCATCAGTCACCACGGGACACCTGGAAACACCATATATTTT
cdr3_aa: CAISHHGTPGNTIYF

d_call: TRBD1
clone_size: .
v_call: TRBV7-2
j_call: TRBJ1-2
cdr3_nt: TGTGCCAGCAGTCAAGACAGGGTGAGAGGCTACACCTTC
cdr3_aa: CASSQDRVRGYTF

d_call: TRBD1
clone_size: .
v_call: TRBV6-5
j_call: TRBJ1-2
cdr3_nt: TGTGCCAGCAGCCGACAGGGGAAAGCGGATGGCTACACCTTC
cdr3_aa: CASSRQGKADGYTF

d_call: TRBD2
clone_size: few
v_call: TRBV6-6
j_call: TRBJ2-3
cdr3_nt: TGTGCCAGCAGTTTTCGACTAGCGGGAAACACAGATACGCAGTATTTT
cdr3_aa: CASSFRLAGNTDTQYF

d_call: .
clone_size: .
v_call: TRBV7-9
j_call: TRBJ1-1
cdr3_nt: TGTGCCAGCAGCCTGAGAGGCCTACCCACTGAAGCTTTCTTT
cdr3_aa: CASSLRGLPTEAFF

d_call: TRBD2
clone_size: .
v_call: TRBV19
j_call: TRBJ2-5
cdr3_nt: TGTGCCAGTAGTAGGGGAGCAGGACTAGCTATAGAGACCCAGTACTTC
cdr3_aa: CASSRGAGLAIETQYF

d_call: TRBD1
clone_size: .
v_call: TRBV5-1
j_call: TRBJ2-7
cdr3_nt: TGCGCCAGCAGCTTACCCGGGACAGGCCCCCGCCTTCAATACGAGCAGTACTTC
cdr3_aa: CASSLPGTGPRLQYEQYF

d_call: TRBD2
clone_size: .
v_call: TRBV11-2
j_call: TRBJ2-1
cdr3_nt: TGTGCCAGCAGCTTAGCACTAGCGAACAATGAGCAGTTCTTC
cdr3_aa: CASSLALANNEQFF

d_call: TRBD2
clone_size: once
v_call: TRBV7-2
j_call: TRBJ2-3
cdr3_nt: TGTGCCAGCTCGGGACTAGGAGCAGATACGCAGTATTTT
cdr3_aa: CASSGLGADTQYF

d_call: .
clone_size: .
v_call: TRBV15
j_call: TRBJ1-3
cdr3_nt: TGTGCCACCAGCAGAGATGAGGAGGGTTTCGGAAACACCATATATTTT
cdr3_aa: CATSRDEEGFGNTIYF

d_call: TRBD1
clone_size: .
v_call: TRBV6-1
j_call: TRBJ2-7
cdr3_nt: TGTGCCAGCACCCGGGACAGGGGCAACGAGCAGTACTTC
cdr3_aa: CASTRDRGNEQYF

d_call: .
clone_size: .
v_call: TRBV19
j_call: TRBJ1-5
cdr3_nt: TGTGCCAGTAGTATTTCCAGGGTCCTTAGCAATCAGCCCCAGCATTTT
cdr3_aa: CASSISRVLSNQPQHF

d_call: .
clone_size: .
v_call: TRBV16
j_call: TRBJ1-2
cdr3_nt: TGTGCCAGCAGCCAATCGAATAGAGTTAACTATGGCTACACCTTC
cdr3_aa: CASSQSNRVNYGYTF

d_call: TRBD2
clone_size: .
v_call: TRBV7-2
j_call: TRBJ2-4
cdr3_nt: TGTGCCAGCAGCTCAACTAGCGGGAGGGCCGTAAACATTCAGTACTTC
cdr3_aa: CASSSTSGRAVNIQYF

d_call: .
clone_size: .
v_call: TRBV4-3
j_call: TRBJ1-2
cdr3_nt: TGCGCCAGCAGCCAAGATCCCACACCGGCCAGGGGCTACACCTTC
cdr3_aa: CASSQDPTPARGYTF

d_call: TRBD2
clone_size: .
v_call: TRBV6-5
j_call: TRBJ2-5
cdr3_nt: TGTGCCACTCGGGGGGGGGAAAAGGGGCAAGAGACCCAGTACTTC
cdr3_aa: CATRGGEKGQETQYF

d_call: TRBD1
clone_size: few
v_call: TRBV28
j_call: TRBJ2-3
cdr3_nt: TGTGCCAGCAGTAACTTTCAGGGGGCGAACACAGATACGCAGTATTTT
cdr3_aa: CASSNFQGANTDTQYF

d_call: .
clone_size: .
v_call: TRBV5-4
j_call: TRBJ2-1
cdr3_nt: TGTGCCAGCAGCTCCGGGGAGCGAGTTAGCTCCTACAATGAGCAGTTCTTC
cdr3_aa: CASSSGERVSSYNEQFF

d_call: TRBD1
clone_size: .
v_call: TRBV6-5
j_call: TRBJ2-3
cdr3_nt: TGTGCCAGCAGTTACCCAGGGACAGGTGGCACAGATACGCAGTATTTT
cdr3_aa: CASSYPGTGGTDTQYF

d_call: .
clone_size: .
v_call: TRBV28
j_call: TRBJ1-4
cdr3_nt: TGTGCCAGCAGTTTACGCGAGGGTAATGAAAAACTGTTTTTT
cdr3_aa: CASSLREGNEKLFF

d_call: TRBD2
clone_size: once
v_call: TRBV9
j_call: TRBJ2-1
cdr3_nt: TGTGCCAGCAGCCCGAGCGGGACTAGCGGGAGCAGTGAGCAGTTCTTC
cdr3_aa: CASSPSGTSGSSEQFF

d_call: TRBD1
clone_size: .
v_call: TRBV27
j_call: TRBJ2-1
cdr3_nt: TGTGCCAGCAGTCTTAGACAGGGGGGGTACAATGAGCAGTTCTTC
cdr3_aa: CASSLRQGGYNEQFF

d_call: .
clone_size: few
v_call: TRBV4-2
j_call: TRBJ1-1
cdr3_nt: TGTGCCAGCAGCCAAGAGGGCAGGAACACTGAAGCTTTCTTT
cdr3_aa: CASSQEGRNTEAFF

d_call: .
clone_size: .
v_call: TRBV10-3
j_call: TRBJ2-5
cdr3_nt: TGTGCCATCAGTGGGGGGGGCCTCCAAGAGACCCAGTACTTC
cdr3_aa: CAISGGGLQETQYF